Listed below are T cell receptor beta chains from one sample, sequenced in a study of early T cells in non-severe SARS-CoV-2 infection. MiXCR, applied by TCRdb to the 5' RACE reads, yields one record per CDR3 protein. The table has 25,000 to 35,000 distinct CDR3 sequences, 5.4% seen once. Sequenced: whole blood. These receptor sequences come from an adult who was a healthcare worker with PCR-confirmed SARS-CoV-2 infection or an uninfected control (not recorded which). The CDR3 runs from the conserved cysteine through the conserved F or W. A D gene is named only where the DNA matches it firmly. Where a row states a size, it is once, few, many or the class of an expanded clone; other rows omit it.

size: few; D: NA; V: TRBV29-1; J: TRBJ2-7; DNA: TGCAGCGTCCGACAGGGTCGGGGGGAGCAGTACTTC; CDR3: CSVRQGRGEQYF
size: many; D: TRBD2; V: TRBV5-1; J: TRBJ2-3; DNA: TGCGCCAGCAGCCGTTCTAGCGGGATCACAGATACGCAGTATTTT; CDR3: CASSRSSGITDTQYF
size: few; D: TRBD2; V: TRBV5-4; J: TRBJ2-5; DNA: TGTGCCAGCAGCCGGGGGGGGATCCAAGAGACCCAGTACTTC; CDR3: CASSRGGIQETQYF
size: NA; D: TRBD2; V: TRBV7-2; J: TRBJ2-3; DNA: TGTGCCAGCAGCTTACGAGCTAGCGGGAAAGATACGCAGTATTTT; CDR3: CASSLRASGKDTQYF
size: NA; D: NA; V: TRBV5-1; J: TRBJ2-2; DNA: TGCGCCAGCAGAACCCGGGACTCACCCGGGGAGCTGTTTTTT; CDR3: CASRTRDSPGELFF
size: many; D: TRBD2; V: TRBV6-1; J: TRBJ2-1; DNA: TGTGCCAGCAGTCTAGCGGGAAATTACAATGAGCAGTTCTTC; CDR3: CASSLAGNYNEQFF
size: many; D: NA; V: TRBV12-5; J: TRBJ1-5; DNA: TGTGCTAGTGGAAAGATCCAGCCCCAGCATTTT; CDR3: CASGKIQPQHF
size: many; D: NA; V: TRBV30; J: TRBJ1-1; DNA: TGTGCCTGGAGTAATGGGGGGGGCACTGAAGCTTTCTTT; CDR3: CAWSNGGGTEAFF
size: many; D: NA; V: TRBV12-3/TRBV12-4; J: TRBJ1-1; DNA: TGTGCCAGCAGTTTCACGAGGCAGAACACTGAAGCTTTCTTT; CDR3: CASSFTRQNTEAFF
size: few; D: TRBD1; V: TRBV12-3/TRBV12-4; J: TRBJ2-1; DNA: TGTGCCAGCAGCCCTGGGACAGGGCCCTACAATGAGCAGTTCTTC; CDR3: CASSPGTGPYNEQFF
size: many; D: NA; V: TRBV6-6; J: TRBJ2-7; DNA: TGTGCCAGCAGTCCACTTGGGACCCCGCGGTACTTC; CDR3: CASSPLGTPRYF
size: many; D: TRBD1; V: TRBV6-1; J: TRBJ2-4; DNA: TGTGCCAGCAGTGAACCACAGGGGAGTTATGCCAAAAACATTCAGTACTTC; CDR3: CASSEPQGSYAKNIQYF
size: many; D: TRBD2; V: TRBV20-1; J: TRBJ2-3; DNA: TGCAGTGCTAGATCTAGCGGGGCTATCACAGATACGCAGTATTTT; CDR3: CSARSSGAITDTQYF
size: few; D: NA; V: TRBV18; J: TRBJ2-1; DNA: TGTGCCAGCTCACCCTACAGAAGCTCCTACAATGAGCAGTTCTTC; CDR3: CASSPYRSSYNEQFF
size: few; D: TRBD2; V: TRBV28; J: TRBJ2-1; DNA: TGTGCCAGCAGACTAGCGGGAGGGCAGTTCTTC; CDR3: CASRLAGGQFF
size: few; D: TRBD1; V: TRBV18; J: TRBJ1-6; DNA: TGTGCCAGCTCACCACCGGGACAGGGACATCATTCACCCCTCCACTTT; CDR3: CASSPPGQGHHSPLHF
size: many; D: NA; V: TRBV4-1; J: TRBJ2-7; DNA: TGCGCCAGCAGCCAAGATCAGGGTCTTAGCTCCTACGAGCAGTACTTC; CDR3: CASSQDQGLSSYEQYF
size: NA; D: NA; V: TRBV7-2; J: TRBJ2-7; DNA: TGTGCCAGCATACCCTTGCTGGGCGCCTACGAGCAGTACTTC; CDR3: CASIPLLGAYEQYF
size: few; D: NA; V: TRBV30; J: TRBJ2-1; DNA: TGTGCCTGGAGGATCAGGAGAATGTCCTACAATGAGCAGTTCTTC; CDR3: CAWRIRRMSYNEQFF
size: many; D: NA; V: TRBV7-9; J: TRBJ2-5; DNA: TGTGCCAGCAGCCGAATTTCCCAAGAGACCCAGTACTTC; CDR3: CASSRISQETQYF
size: few; D: NA; V: TRBV19; J: TRBJ2-7; DNA: TGTGCCAGTAGTCGCTCGGGACACCTATCCTACGAGCAGTACTTC; CDR3: CASSRSGHLSYEQYF
size: NA; D: TRBD1; V: TRBV2; J: TRBJ1-1; DNA: TGTGCCAGCACCTACAAGACAGGGTACACTGAAGCTTTCTTT; CDR3: CASTYKTGYTEAFF